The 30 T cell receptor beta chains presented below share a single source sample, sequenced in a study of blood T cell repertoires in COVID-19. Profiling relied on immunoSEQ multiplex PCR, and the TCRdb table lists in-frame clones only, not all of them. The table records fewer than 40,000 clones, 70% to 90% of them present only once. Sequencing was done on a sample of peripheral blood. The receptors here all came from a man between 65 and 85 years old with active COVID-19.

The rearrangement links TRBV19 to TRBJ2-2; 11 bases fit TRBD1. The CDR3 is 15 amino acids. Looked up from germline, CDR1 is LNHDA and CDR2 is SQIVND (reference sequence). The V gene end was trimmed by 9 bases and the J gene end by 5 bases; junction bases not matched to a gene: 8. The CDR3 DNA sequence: TGTGCCAGCCGAGCGGGGACAGGGGGGACCGGGGAGCTGTTTTTT. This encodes CASRAGTGGTGELFF.

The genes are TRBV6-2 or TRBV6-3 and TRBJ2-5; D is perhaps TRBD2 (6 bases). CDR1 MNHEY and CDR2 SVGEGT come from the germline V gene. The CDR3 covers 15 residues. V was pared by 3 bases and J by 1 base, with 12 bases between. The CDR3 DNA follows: TGTGCCAGCAGTTATCGCAGGAGGGGCCAAGAGACCCAGTACTTC. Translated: CASSYRRRGQETQYF.

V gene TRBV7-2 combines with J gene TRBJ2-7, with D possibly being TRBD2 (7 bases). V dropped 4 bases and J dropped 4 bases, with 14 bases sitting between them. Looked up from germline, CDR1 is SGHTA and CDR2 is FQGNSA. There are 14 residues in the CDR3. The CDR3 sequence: CASSWGGGRYEQYF. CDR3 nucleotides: TGTGCCAGCAGCTGGGGAGGGGGACGATACGAGCAGTACTTC.

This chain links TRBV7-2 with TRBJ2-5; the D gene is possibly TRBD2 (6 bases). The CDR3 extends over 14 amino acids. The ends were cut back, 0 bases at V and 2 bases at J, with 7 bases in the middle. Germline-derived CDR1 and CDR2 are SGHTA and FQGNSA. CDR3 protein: CASSLAGRQETQYF. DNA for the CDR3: TGTGCCAGCAGCTTAGCGGGGAGGCAAGAGACCCAGTACTTC.

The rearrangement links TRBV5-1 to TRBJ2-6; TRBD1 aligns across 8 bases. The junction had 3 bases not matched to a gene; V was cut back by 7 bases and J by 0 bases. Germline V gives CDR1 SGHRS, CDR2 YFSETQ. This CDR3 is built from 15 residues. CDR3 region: CASGQGSSGANVLTF. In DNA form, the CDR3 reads TGCGCCAGCGGACAGGGAAGCTCTGGGGCCAACGTCCTGACTTTC.

The DNA for the CDR3 is TGTGCCACCAGTGACCGGACAGGGTCTGGGTTTCAGCCCCAGCATTTT. It codes for CATSDRTGSGFQPQHF. The gene calls are TRBV24-1 and TRBJ1-5; 8 bases are a match to TRBD1. The CDR3 runs to 16 residues. V shed 4 bases, J shed 6 bases, and the junction held 10 bases outside the gene matches. CDR1 is KGHDR, CDR2 SFDVKD, per germline.

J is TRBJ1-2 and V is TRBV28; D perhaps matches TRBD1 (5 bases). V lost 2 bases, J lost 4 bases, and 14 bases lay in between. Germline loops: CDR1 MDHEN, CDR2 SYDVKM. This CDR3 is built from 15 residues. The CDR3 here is CASSLGAGRFYGYTF. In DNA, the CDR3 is TGTGCCAGCAGTTTAGGGGCAGGGAGGTTCTATGGCTACACCTTC.

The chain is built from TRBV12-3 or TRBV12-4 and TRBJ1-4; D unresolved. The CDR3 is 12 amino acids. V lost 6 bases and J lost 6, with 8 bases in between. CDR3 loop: CASRVRDEKLFF. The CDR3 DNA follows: TGTGCCAGCAGGGTGAGGGATGAAAAACTGTTTTTT.

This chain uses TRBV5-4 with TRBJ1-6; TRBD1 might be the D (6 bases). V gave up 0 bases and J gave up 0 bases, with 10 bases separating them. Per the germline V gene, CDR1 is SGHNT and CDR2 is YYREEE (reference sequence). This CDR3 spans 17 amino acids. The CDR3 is CASSLGQASSYNSPLHF. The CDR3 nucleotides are TGTGCCAGCAGCTTGGGACAGGCGAGCTCCTATAATTCACCCCTCCACTTT.

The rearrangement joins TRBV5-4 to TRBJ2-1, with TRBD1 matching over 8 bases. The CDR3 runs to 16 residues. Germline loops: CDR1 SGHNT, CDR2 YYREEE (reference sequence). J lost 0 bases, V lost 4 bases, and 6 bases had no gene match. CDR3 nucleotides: TGTGCCAGCAGCCGGACAGGGAGTAGCTCCTACAATGAGCAGTTCTTC. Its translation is CASSRTGSSSYNEQFF.

The CDR3 reads CASSLAQGVETQYF. CDR3 in DNA: TGCGCCAGCAGCTTGGCGCAGGGGGTGGAGACCCAGTACTTC. This chain uses TRBV5-1 with TRBJ2-5, with 7 bases identical to TRBD1. The CDR3 extends over 14 amino acids. Germline CDR1 and CDR2: SGHRS and YFSETQ. Trimming cost V 0 bases and J 5 bases; bases outside gene matches: 4.

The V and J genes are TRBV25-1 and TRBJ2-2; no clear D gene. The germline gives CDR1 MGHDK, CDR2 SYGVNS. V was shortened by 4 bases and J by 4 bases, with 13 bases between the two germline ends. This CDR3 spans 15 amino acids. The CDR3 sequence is CASSVSSGSTGELFF. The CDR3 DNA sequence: TGTGCCAGCAGTGTTTCCTCCGGTTCCACCGGGGAGCTGTTTTTT.

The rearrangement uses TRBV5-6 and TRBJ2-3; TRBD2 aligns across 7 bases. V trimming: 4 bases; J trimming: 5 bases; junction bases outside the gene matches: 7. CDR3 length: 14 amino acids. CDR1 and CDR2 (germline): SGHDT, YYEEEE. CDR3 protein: CASSTSGKGDTQYF. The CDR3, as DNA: TGTGCCAGCAGCACAAGCGGGAAGGGAGATACGCAGTATTTT.

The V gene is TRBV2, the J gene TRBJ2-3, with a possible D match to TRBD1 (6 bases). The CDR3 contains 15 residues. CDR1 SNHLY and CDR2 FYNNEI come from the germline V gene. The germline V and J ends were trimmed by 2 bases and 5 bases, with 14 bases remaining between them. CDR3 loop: CASSERPGALDTQYF. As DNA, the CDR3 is TGTGCCAGCAGTGAAAGGCCAGGGGCCCTAGATACGCAGTATTTT.

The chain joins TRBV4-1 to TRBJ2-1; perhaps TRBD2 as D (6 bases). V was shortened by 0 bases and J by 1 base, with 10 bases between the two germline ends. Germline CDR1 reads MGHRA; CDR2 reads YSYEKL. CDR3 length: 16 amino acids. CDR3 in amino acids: CASSQELRGSYNEQFF. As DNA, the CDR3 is TGCGCCAGCAGCCAAGAACTCCGGGGGTCCTACAATGAGCAGTTCTTC.

The CDR3 DNA reads as TGTGCCACCAGTGATTTGGGAGGGACCGGGGAGCTGTTTTTT. This translates into CATSDLGGTGELFF. The chain recombines TRBV24-1 with TRBJ2-2; TRBD2 might be the D (6 bases). This CDR3 region has 14 residues. The V gene's germline CDR1 is KGHDR and CDR2 SFDVKD. Trimming took off 0 bases at V and 5 bases at J, with 6 bases between the two ends.

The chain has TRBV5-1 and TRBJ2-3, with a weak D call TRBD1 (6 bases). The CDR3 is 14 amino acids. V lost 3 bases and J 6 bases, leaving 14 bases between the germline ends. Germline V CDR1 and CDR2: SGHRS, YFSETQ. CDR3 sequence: CASSYGTPSDTQYF. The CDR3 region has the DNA TGCGCCAGCAGCTACGGGACACCTTCGGATACGCAGTATTTT.

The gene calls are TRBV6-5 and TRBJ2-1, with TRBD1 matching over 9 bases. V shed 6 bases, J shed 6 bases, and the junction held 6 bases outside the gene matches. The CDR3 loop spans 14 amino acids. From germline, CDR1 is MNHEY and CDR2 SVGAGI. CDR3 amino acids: CASRTGGSANEQFF. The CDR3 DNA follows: TGTGCCAGCAGGACAGGGGGGTCGGCCAATGAGCAGTTCTTC.

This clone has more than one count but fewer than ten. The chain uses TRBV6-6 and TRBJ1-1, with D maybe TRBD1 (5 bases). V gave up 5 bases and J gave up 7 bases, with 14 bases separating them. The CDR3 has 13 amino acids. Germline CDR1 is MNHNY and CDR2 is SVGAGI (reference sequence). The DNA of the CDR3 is TGTGCCAGCAGTCCTACTGCGGGGGATGAAGCTTTCTTT. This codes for CASSPTAGDEAFF.

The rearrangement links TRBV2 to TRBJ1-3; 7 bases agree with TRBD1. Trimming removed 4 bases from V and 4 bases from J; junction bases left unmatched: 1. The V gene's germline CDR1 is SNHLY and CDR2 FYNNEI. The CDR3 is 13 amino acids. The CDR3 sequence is CASSADRGNTIYF. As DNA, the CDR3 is TGTGCCAGCAGTGCGGACAGGGGAAACACCATATATTTT. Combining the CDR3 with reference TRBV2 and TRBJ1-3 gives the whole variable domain EPEVTQTPSHQVTQMGQEVILRCVPISNHLYFYWYRQILGQKVEFLVSFYNNEISEKSEIFDDQFSVERPDGSNFTLKIRSTKLEDSAMYFCASSADRGNTIYFGEGSWLTVV.

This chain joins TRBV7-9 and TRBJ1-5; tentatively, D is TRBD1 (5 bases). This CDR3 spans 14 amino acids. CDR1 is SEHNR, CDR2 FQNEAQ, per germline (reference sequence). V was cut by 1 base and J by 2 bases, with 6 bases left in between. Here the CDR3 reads CASSLGGGNQPQHF. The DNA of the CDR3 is TGTGCCAGCAGCTTAGGGGGGGGCAATCAGCCCCAGCATTTT.

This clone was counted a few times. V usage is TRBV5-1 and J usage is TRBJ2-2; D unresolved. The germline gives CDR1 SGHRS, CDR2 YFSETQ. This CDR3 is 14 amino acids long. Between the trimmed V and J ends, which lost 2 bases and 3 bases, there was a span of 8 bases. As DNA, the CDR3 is TGCGCCAGCAGCTTAACAGAAGACACCGGGGAGCTGTTTTTT. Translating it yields CASSLTEDTGELFF.

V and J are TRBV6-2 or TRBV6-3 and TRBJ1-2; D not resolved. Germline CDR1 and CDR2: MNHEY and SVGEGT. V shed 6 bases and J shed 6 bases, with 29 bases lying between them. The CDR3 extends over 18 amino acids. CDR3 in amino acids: CASSPHAGGPRWSDGYTF. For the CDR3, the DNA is TGTGCCAGCAGCCCCCACGCGGGAGGCCCTCGCTGGTCGGATGGCTACACCTTC.

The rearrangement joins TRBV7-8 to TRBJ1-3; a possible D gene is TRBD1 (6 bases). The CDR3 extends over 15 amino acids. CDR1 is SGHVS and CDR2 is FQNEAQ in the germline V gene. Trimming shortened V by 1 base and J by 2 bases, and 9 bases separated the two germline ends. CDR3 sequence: CASSLVSGAGNTIYF. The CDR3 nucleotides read TGTGCCAGCAGCTTAGTCTCAGGGGCTGGAAACACCATATATTTT.

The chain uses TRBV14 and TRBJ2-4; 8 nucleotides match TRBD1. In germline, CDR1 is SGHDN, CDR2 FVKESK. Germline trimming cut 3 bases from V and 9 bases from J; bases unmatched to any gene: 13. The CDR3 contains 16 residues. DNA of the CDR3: TGTGCCAGCAGCCAGGGGACAGGTCAGATTCGGGCCATTCAGTACTTC. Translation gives CASSQGTGQIRAIQYF.

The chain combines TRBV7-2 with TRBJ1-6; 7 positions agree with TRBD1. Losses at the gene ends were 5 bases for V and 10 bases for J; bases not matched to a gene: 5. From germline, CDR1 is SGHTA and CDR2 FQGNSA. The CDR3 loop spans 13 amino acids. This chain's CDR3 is CASSVDRASPLHF. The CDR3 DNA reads TGTGCCAGCAGCGTCGACAGGGCCTCACCCCTCCACTTT.

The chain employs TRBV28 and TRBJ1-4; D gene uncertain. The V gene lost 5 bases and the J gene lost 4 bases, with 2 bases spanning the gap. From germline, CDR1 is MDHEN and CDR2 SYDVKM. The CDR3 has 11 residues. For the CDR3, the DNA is TGTGCCAGCAGTCTTAATGAAAAACTGTTTTTT. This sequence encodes CASSLNEKLFF.

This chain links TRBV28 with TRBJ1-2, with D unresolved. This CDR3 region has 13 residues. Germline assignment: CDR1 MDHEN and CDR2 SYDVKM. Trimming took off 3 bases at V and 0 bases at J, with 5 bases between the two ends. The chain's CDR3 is CASSFTANYGYTF. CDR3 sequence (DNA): TGTGCCAGCAGTTTTACAGCTAACTATGGCTACACCTTC.

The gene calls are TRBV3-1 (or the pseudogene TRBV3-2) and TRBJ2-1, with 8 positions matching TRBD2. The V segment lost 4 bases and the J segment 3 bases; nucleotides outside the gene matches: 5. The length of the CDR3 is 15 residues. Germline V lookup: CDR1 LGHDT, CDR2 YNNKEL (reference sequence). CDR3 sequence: CASSPRTSSYNEQFF. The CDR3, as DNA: TGTGCCAGCAGCCCAAGGACTAGCAGCTACAATGAGCAGTTCTTC.

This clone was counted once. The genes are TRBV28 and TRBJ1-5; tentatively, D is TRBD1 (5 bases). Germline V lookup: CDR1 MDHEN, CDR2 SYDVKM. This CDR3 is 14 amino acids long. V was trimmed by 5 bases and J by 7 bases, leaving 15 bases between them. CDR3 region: CASSTHGGGQPQHF. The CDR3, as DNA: TGTGCCAGCAGTACCCACGGGGGGGGGCAGCCCCAGCATTTT.